This TCR beta chain was sequenced for a study of beta chain features in type 1 diabetes listed by TCRdb under 2018. Describing the broader study: Mean age, gender distribution, total cell number and subset yield did not differ between patients and healthy donors. A total of approximately 99,000,000 sorted cells were examined across all samples, and RNA yield correlated strongly with the number of cells per subset. The study compared the TCRB repertoires of sorted circulating CD4+ T cell subsets in recently diagnosed type 1 diabetes patients with those in matched healthy donors. Regulatory and stem cell-like memory subsets were isolated from only 8 patients and about eight healthy donors, whereas naive and central memory subsets came from all 30 or so donors. Broad study findings and their caveats: Naive, central memory and regulatory TCRB repertoires appeared more similar among patients than among healthy donors. At VDJ recombination sites, type 1 diabetes patients had fewer insertions and more deleted nucleotides, which implies abnormalities in thymic rearrangement. Because cDNA was sequenced instead of genomic DNA, activated cells with high expression could be over-represented, although the groups did not differ in activation or CD3 levels. PCR might favor shorter templates, but patient and control samples were amplified and corrected together, so any skew would affect both groups equally. Type 1 diabetes patients showed a moderate but significant shortening of TCRB CDR3 length in all four CD4+ subsets. Only small numbers of individuals were included in the HLA sub-analyses, which left unresolved whether HLA type had any influence on TCRB rearrangement.

A single peripheral blood draw of about 116 mL on average was collected from each donor into heparinised tubes. Naive, central memory, regulatory and stem cell-like memory CD4+ T cells were sorted on a BD FACSAria II using a panel including CD45RO, CCR7, CD25, CD127, CD95 and CD27. Every sorted population had a purity above 95%. Right away, PBMCs were isolated by Lymphoprep density gradient centrifugation and were stained directly, with no culture step. Samples were stained and sorted in pairs, with one healthy donor and one patient per experiment, so that batch effects were minimized. The entire isolated RNA was reverse transcribed using the High Capacity cDNA Reverse Transcription Kit, and thus expressed TCRB transcripts were sequenced. Deep immunoSEQ sequencing was performed on naive, central memory and regulatory T cell samples, with an average of approximately 3.9 million total reads per sample. Sorted cells were lysed in RLT buffer, and RNA was extracted using DNase-treated RNeasy Micro or Mini kits according to cell number. Each cell subset was processed on its own to prevent cross-contamination, while patient and healthy donor samples were processed together. The immunoSEQ multiplex PCR was used to amplify TCRB sequences from cDNA, generating 87-bp fragments that spanned the CDR3 region. Sequencing of the amplicons was performed on the Illumina HiSeq platform. The published analysis was carried out like this. Synthetic template baselines were used to correct PCR bias computationally, reads within Hamming distance 2 were collapsed, and singletons that could not be merged were discarded. By aligning reads against IMGT, V, D and J genes, CDR3 length, and insertions or deletions at six rearrangement sites were assigned. Within each subset, clonotype counts were normalized to sorted cell number, after which true diversity and Gini coefficients were computed with the tcR R package. The overlap coefficient, calculated on TCRB nucleotide sequences, was used to measure repertoire sharing. Out-of-frame TCRB sequences from naive cells were analyzed as a proxy for the pre-selection repertoire. TCRdb mirrors the immuneACCESS table, restricted to in-frame sequences. Some clones are absent from its copies; in checked studies, under half trace to an unresolved V gene, and the reason for the others is unknown. V and J calls and clone size are as listed in that table; D and trimming were resolved from the DNA. The sample records over 700,000 clones, roughly 15% of which are singletons. The ten largest clones take up around 0.02% of the sample.

The germline V gene provides CDR1 SGHDT and CDR2 YYEEEE. From its cysteine to its phenylalanine, the CDR3 spans 12 amino acids. The read is trimmed to its CDR3 DNA, 36 bases read in frame from base 1. The V end loses 1 base and the J end loses 6 bases, and a stretch of 5 bases separates them. Note on this clone: The target of this receptor is not known. No base quality values were provided; no much bigger clone lies one nucleotide off.

The receptor's source is a young woman in good health. The sample consisted of naive CD4+ T cells from blood. What this sample's cell subset or site label stands for: true naive CD4+ T cells. The chain joins TRBV5-6 to TRBJ1-3; the D gene assignment is ambiguous. The CDR3 corresponds to CASSLFQNTIYF. The DNA sequence follows: TGTGCCAGCAGCTTGTTTCAAAACACCATATATTTT. The reference TRBV5-6 and TRBJ1-3 proteins fill in what lies around the CDR3, so the full variable domain reads DAGVTQSPTHLIKTRGQQVTLRCSPKSGHDTVSWYQQALGQGPQFIFQYYEEEERQRGNFPDRFSGHQFPNYSSELNVNALLLGDSALYLCASSLFQNTIYFGEGSWLTVV.